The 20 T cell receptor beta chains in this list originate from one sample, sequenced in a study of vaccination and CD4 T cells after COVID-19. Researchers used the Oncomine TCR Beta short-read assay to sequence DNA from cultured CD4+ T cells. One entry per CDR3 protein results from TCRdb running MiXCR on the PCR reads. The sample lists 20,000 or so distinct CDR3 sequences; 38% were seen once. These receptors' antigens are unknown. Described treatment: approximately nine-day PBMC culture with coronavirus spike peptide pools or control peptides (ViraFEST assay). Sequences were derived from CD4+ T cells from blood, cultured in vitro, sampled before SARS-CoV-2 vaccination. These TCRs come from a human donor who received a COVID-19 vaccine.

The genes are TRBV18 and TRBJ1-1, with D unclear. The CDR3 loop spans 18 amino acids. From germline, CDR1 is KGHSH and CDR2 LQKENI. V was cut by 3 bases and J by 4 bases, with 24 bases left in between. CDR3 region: CASSPLRPSKEFGTEAFF. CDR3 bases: TGTGCCAGCTCACCCCTTCGACCGAGTAAAGAATTTGGCACTGAAGCTTTCTTT.

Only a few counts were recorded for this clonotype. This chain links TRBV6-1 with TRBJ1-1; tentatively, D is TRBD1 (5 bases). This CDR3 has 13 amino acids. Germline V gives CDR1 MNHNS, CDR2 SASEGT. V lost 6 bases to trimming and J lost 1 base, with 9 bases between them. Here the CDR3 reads CASSGHGNTEAFF. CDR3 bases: TGTGCCAGCAGCGGACATGGGAACACTGAAGCTTTCTTT.

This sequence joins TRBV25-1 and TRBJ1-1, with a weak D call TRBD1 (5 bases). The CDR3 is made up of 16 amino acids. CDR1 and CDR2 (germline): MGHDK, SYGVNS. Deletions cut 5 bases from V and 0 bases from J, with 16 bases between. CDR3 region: CASSQTLDSMNTEAFF. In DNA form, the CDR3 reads TGTGCCAGCAGTCAGACTCTAGACAGCATGAACACTGAAGCTTTCTTT. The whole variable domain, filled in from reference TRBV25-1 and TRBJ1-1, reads EADIYQTPRYLVIGTGKKITLECSQTMGHDKMYWYQQDPGMELHLIHYSYGVNSTEKGDLSSESTVSRIRTEHFPLTLESARPSHTSQYLCASSQTLDSMNTEAFFGQGTRLTVV.

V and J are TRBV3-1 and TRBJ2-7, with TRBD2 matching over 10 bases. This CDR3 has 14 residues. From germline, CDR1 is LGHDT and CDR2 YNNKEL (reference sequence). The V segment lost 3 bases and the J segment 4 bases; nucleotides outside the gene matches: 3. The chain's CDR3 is CASSQGLAPYEQYF. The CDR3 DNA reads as TGTGCCAGCAGCCAGGGACTAGCGCCATACGAGCAGTACTTC.

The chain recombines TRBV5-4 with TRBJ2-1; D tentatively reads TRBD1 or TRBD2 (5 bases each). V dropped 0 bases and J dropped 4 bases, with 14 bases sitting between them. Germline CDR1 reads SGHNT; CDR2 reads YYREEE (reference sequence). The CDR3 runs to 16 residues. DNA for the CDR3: TGTGCCAGCAGCTTGGTTCGGGGCGGTCGTTACAATGAGCAGTTCTTC. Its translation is CASSLVRGGRYNEQFF.

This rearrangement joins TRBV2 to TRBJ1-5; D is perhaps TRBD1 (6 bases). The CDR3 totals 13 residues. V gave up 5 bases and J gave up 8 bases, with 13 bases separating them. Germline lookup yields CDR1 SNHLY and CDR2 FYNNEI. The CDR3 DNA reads TGTGCCAGCAGTCAGGGGCGCCAAAAGCCCCAGCATTTT. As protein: CASSQGRQKPQHF.

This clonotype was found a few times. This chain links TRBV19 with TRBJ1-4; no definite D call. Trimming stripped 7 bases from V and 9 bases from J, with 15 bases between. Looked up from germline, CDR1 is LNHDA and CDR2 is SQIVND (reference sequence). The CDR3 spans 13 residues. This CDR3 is CASNPGRGKKLFF. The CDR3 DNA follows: TGTGCCAGTAATCCCGGCCGTGGGAAAAAACTGTTTTTT.

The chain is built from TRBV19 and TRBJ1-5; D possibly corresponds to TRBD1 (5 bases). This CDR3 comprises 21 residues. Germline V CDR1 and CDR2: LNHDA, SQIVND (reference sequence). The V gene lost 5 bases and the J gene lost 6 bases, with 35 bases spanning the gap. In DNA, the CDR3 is TGTGCCAGTAGTTCAAGCCGAGACTTCGGATGGGGGTTGGCTTCGAGTCAGCCCCAGCATTTT. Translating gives CASSSSRDFGWGLASSQPQHF.

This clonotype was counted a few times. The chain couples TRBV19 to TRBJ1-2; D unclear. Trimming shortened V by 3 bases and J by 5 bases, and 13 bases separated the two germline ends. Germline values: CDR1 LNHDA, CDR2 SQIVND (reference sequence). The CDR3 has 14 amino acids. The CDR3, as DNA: TGTGCCAGTAGTATGCGTGTGGAAATTTATGGCTACACCTTC. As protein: CASSMRVEIYGYTF.

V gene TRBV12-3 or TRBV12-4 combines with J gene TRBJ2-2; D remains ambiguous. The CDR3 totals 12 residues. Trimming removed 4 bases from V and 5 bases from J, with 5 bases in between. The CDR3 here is CASSWGTGELFF. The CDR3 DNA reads TGTGCCAGCAGTTGGGGAACCGGGGAGCTGTTTTTT.

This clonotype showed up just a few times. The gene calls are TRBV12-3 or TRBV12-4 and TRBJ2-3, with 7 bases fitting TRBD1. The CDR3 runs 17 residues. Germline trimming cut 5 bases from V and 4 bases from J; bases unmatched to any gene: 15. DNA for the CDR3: TGTGCCAGCAGTCCCGGTGAGGGGGCGTCAGAGCCAGATACGCAGTATTTT. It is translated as CASSPGEGASEPDTQYF.

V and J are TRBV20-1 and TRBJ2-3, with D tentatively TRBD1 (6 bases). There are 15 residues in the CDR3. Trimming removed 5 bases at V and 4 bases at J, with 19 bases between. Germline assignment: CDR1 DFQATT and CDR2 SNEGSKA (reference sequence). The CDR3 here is CSALTGPHNSDTQYF. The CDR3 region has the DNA TGCAGTGCTTTGACAGGACCCCATAACTCAGATACGCAGTATTTT.

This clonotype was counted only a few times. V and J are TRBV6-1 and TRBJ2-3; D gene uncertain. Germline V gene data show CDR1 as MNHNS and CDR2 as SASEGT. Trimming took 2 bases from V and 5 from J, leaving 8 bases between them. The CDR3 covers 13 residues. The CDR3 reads CASSESRQDTQYF. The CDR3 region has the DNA TGTGCCAGCAGTGAAAGTCGGCAAGATACGCAGTATTTT.

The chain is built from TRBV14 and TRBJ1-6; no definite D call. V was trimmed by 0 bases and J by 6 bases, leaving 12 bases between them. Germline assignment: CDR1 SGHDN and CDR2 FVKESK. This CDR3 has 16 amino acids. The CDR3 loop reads CASSQEGSGFNSPLHF. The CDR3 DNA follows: TGTGCCAGCAGCCAAGAAGGGTCAGGATTTAATTCACCCCTCCACTTT.

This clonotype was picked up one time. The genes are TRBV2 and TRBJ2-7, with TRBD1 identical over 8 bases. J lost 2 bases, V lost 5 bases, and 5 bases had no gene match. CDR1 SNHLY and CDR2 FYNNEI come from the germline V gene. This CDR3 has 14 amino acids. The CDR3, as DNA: TGTGCCAGCAGTTACGGGACAGGAACCTACGAGCAGTACTTC. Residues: CASSYGTGTYEQYF.

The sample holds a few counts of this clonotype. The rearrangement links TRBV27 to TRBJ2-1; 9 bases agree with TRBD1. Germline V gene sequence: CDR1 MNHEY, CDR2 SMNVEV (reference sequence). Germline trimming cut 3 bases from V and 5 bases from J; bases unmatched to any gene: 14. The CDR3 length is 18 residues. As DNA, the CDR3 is TGTGCCAGCAGTTTGGGGTTCCACCGGGACAGGGTTCACAATGAGCAGTTCTTC. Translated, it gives CASSLGFHRDRVHNEQFF.

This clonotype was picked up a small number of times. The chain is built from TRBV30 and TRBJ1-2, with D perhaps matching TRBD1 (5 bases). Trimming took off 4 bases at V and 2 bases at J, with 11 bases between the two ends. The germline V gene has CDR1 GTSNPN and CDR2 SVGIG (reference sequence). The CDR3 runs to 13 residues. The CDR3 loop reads CAWKTVNNYGYTF. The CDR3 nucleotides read TGTGCCTGGAAGACAGTAAACAACTATGGCTACACCTTC.

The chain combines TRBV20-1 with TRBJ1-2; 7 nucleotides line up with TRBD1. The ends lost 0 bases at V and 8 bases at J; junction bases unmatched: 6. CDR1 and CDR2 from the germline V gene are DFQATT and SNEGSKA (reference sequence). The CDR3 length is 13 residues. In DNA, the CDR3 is TGCAGTGCTAGAGATGACGCCAGGGGGGGCTACACCTTC. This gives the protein CSARDDARGGYTF.

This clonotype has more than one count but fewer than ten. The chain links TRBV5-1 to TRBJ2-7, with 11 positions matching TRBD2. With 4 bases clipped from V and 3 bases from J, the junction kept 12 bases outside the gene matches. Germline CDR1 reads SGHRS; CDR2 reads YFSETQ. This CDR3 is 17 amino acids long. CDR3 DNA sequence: TGCGCCAGCAGCCCGACTAGCGGGGCAAGAAAAATCTACGAGCAGTACTTC. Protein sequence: CASSPTSGARKIYEQYF.

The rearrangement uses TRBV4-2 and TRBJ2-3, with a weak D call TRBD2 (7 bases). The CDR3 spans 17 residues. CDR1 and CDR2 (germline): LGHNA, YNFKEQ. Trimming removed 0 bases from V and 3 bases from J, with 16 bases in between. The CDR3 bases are TGTGCCAGCAGCCAAGACCGACCGGGGGGCCCTACAGATACGCAGTATTTT. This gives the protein CASSQDRPGGPTDTQYF.